The T cell receptor beta chain under discussion was sequenced for a study of tumor-infiltrating lymphocytes in localized non-small cell lung cancer. The overall study: Resected tumor was paired with non-adjacent uninvolved lung from the same patient. Whole-study results and caveats: TCR sequencing covered a subset of patients with enough tissue.

The CDR3 loop spans 14 amino acids. Germline CDR1 is MNHEY and CDR2 is SMNVEV (reference sequence). The ends lost 6 bases at V and 2 bases at J; junction bases unmatched: 5. Repertoires were generated with immunoSEQ multiplex PCR, while TCRdb's copy carries only in-frame clones and drops some. The sample includes around 8,900 clones, approximately 79% of them seen just once. About this clone itself: The antigen remains undetermined.

Sequencing was performed on lung tumor tissue. The clonotype was recovered from a human donor with non-small cell lung cancer. The chain is built from TRBV27 and TRBJ1-2; 8 bases line up with TRBD1. CDR3 DNA: TGTGCCAGCAGCACCAGGGGGCTGAACTATGGCTACACCTTC. It encodes CASSTRGLNYGYTF.